The 8 T cell receptor beta chains below come from one sample, sequenced in a study of blood T cells in healthy people across ages. Combining a sample-barcoded 5' primer with a J-beta primer mix, a second PCR ran for 7 to 11 cycles. Each CDR3 protein is one row after TCRdb ran MiXCR on the 5' RACE reads. There are over a million distinct CDR3 sequences in the sample; 45% occur only once, and 15% to 20% lies in the top ten. Source material: blood. Receptors were obtained from a woman aged 55-70 years in good health.

This sequence joins TRBV18 and TRBJ2-1; TRBD2 matches 7 bases. This CDR3 contains 16 residues. Looked up from germline, CDR1 is KGHSH and CDR2 is LQKENI. V was pared by 2 bases and J by 5 bases, with 9 bases of the junction left unmatched. CDR3 bases: TGTGCCAGCTCACCATTACGCGGGAGTATTGACAATGAGCAGTTCTTC. It specifies CASSPLRGSIDNEQFF.

This chain joins TRBV12-3 or TRBV12-4 and TRBJ2-7, with D unresolved. Trimming cost V 7 bases and J 3 bases, with 19 bases left between them. The CDR3 consists of 15 residues. The CDR3 bases are TGTGCCAGCACCTCAACCGCCCCAGCCGGCTACGAGCAGTACTTC. Translation gives CASTSTAPAGYEQYF.

This chain uses TRBV30 with TRBJ2-7; D possibly corresponds to TRBD2 (5 bases). V lost 2 bases and J lost 0, with 8 bases in between. Germline V gene lookup returns CDR1 GTSNPN and CDR2 SVGIG (reference sequence). The CDR3 totals 13 residues. CDR3 sequence (DNA): TGTGCCTGGAGTCCGGGAAACTCCTACGAGCAGTACTTC. Protein product: CAWSPGNSYEQYF. The full variable domain, its missing parts supplied by reference TRBV30 and TRBJ2-7, is SQTIHQWPATLVQPVGSPLSLECTVEGTSNPNLYWYRQAAGRGLQLLFYSVGIGQISSEVPQNLSASRPQDRQFILSSKKLLLSDSGFYLCAWSPGNSYEQYFGPGTRLTVT.

This clonotype appeared once. Possible read error: a much larger clone is one base away. The rearrangement uses TRBV4-1 and TRBJ2-3; TRBD2 might be the D (5 bases). Germline CDR1 reads MGHRA; CDR2 reads YSYEKL. This CDR3 spans 14 amino acids. In nucleotides, the CDR3 is TGCGCCTGCAGCGGTCGGACCCTCGGAGATACGCAGTATTTT. Its translation is CACSGRTLGDTQYF.

Comments on this clonotype: Germline and junction disagree at one end, which may indicate a read error. J is TRBJ2-1 and V is TRBV6-5; 15 nucleotides agree with TRBD2. Germline V gene lookup returns CDR1 MNHEY and CDR2 SVGAGI. The CDR3 loop spans 17 amino acids. The CDR3 protein is CASSSGTSGRSSNEQFF. The CDR3, as DNA: TGTGCCAGCAGTTCCGGGACTAGCGGGAGGTCCTCCAATGAGCAGTTCTTC.

This clonotype has ten or more counts. This chain uses TRBV27 with TRBJ1-5; D is perhaps TRBD1 (6 bases). The CDR3 has 17 residues. Germline V gene data show CDR1 as MNHEY and CDR2 as SMNVEV (reference sequence). V lost 2 bases and J 0 bases, leaving 14 bases between the germline ends. As DNA, the CDR3 is TGTGCCAGCAGTTTACGAGGGGGTCCGTATAGCAATCAGCCCCAGCATTTT. Encoded protein: CASSLRGGPYSNQPQHF.

The table lists this clonotype with many counts. The CDR3 spells CASSGGTSGSHEQYF. The DNA for the CDR3 is TGTGCCAGCAGTGGGGGGACTAGCGGGAGCCACGAGCAGTACTTC. V usage is TRBV2 and J usage is TRBJ2-7; 14 nucleotides agree with TRBD2. CDR1 is SNHLY, CDR2 FYNNEI, per germline. V shed 4 bases, J shed 5 bases, and the junction held 4 bases outside the gene matches. CDR3 length equals 15 residues.

This clonotype was counted between two and nine times. The J gene is TRBJ1-6, the V gene TRBV27; no clear D gene. This CDR3 comprises 15 residues. The ends were cut back, 5 bases at V and 0 bases at J, with 8 bases in the middle. Germline V gene data show CDR1 as MNHEY and CDR2 as SMNVEV (reference sequence). The CDR3 sequence: CASSPPSSYNSPLHF. Here the CDR3 DNA reads TGTGCCAGCAGTCCACCGAGCTCCTATAATTCACCCCTCCACTTT.